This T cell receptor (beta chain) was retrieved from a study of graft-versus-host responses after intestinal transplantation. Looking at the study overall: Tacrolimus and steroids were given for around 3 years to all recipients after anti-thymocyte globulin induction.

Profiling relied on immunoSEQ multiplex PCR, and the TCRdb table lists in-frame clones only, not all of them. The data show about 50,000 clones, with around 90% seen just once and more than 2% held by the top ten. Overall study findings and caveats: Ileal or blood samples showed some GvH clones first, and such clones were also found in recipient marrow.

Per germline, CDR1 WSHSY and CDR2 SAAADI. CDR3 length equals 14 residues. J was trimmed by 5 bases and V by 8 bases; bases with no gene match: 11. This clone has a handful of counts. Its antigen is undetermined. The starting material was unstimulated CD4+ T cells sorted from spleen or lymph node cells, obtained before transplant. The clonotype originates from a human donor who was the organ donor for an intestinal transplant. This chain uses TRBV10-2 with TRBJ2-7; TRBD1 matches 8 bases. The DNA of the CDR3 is TGCGCCAGCCTCGGCCTCGGACAGGGCCACGAGCAGTACTTC. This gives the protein CASLGLGQGHEQYF.